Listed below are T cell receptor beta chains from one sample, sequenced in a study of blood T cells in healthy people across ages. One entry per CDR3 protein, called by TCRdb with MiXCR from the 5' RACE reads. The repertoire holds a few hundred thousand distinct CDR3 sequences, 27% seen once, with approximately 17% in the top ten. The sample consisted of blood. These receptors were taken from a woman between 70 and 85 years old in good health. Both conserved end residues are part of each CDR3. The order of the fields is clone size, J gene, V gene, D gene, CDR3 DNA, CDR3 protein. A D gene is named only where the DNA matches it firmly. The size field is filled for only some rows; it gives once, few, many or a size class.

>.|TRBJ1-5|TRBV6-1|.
TGTGCCAGCTTGCAAGGAATGTCCAATCAGCCCCAGCATTTT
CASLQGMSNQPQHF
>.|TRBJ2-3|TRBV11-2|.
TGTGCCAGCAGCTTAGAGTCCAGGGGGGGAGCAGATACGCAGTATTTT
CASSLESRGGADTQYF
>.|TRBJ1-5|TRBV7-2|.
TGTGCCAGCAGCTTAGATAGGCAGCCCCAGCATTTT
CASSLDRQPQHF
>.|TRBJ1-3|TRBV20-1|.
TGCAGTGCCGGCCTTGCTGGAAACACCATATATTTT
CSAGLAGNTIYF
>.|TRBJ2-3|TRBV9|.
TGTGCCAGTGGGTCTATAGGCACAGATACGCAGTATTTT
CASGSIGTDTQYF
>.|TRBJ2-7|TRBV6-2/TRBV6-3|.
TGTGCCAGCAGTTACTCGGGCTATAGAGATACCTACGAGCAGTACTTC
CASSYSGYRDTYEQYF
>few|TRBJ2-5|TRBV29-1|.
TGCAGCGTGGGCGGGCCTAGGGGGGAGACCCAGTACTTC
CSVGGPRGETQYF
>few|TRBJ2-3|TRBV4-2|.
TGTGCCAGCAGCCGAGACTCCGAAGATACGCAGTATTTT
CASSRDSEDTQYF
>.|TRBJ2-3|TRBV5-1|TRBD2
TGCGCCAGCAGCTTGACCAGCGGGGGGCCCTCAGATACGCAGTATTTT
CASSLTSGGPSDTQYF
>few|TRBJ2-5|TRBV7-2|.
TGTGCCGGCAGCTTAGCCCAGCGAGTGGAGACCCAGTACTTC
CAGSLAQRVETQYF
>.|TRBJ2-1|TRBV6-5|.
TGTGCCAGCAGGGGCCGGGACACCTACAATGAGCAGTTCTTC
CASRGRDTYNEQFF
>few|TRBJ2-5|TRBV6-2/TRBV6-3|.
TGTGCCAGCAGGGGCGATCGGGAGACCCAGTACTTC
CASRGDRETQYF
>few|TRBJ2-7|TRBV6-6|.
TGTGCCAGTAGCTTCCTCCCCGGGGAATACGAGCAGTACTTC
CASSFLPGEYEQYF
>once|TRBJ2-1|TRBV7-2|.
TGTGCCAGCAGCGAGGGACAAATCTCCTACAATGAGCAGTTCTTC
CASSEGQISYNEQFF
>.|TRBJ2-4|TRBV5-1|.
TGCGCCAGCAGCTTGGGGAGAGCCCTTATCATTCAGTACTTC
CASSLGRALIIQYF
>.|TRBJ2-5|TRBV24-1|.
TGTGCCACCAGTGATTCCCAAGAGACCCAGTACTTC
CATSDSQETQYF
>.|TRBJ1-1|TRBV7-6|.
TGTGCCAGCAGCTTAGCCCATTCCTTTGACACTGAAGCTTTCTTT
CASSLAHSFDTEAFF
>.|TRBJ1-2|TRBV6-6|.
TGTGCCAGCAGCTTAACAGGACAATATGGCTACACCTTC
CASSLTGQYGYTF
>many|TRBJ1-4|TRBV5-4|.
TGTGCCAGCAGCCCATGGGACCGCCGGGAAGAAAAACTGTTTTTT
CASSPWDRREEKLFF
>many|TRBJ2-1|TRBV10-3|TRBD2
TGTGCCATCAGTAGGGACTACCTGCTTGAGCAGTTCTTC
CAISRDYLLEQFF
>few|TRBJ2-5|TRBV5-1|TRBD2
TGCGCCAGCAGCTCGGGGGGGTCTTATGAGACCCAGTACTTC
CASSSGGSYETQYF
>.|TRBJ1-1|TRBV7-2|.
TGTGCCAGCAGCTTCCTGGGGGGGAACAGGGACACTGAAGCTTTCTTT
CASSFLGGNRDTEAFF
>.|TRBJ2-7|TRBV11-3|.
TGTGCCAGCAGCTTAGGGGCGGCAAGATTTTACGAGCAGTACTTC
CASSLGAARFYEQYF